A single sample gave rise to the 21 T cell receptor beta chains below, sequenced in a study of human T cells and chemical hapten exposure. Time point specified: patch test 3, about 24 weeks after DPC sensitization. This sample's treatment: therapeutic diphenylcyclopropenone sensitization with weekly scalp DPC. TCRdb re-called the RACE reads with MiXCR, one entry per CDR3 protein. This table holds just over 95,000 distinct CDR3 sequences, around a quarter found once. Sequencing was performed on whole blood, taken in connection with sensitization to the hapten diphenylcyclopropenone (DPC). The origin of the receptors is a man between 40 and 49 years old with alopecia areata. Some clones in this sample may be carry-over from other donors' samples.

The V gene is TRBV20-1, the J gene TRBJ2-3; perhaps TRBD2 as D (6 bases). The germline V gene encodes CDR1 DFQATT and CDR2 SNEGSKA (reference sequence). The CDR3 has 14 residues. Trimming removed 1 base at V and 2 bases at J, with 10 bases between. Written as DNA, the CDR3 is TGCAGTGCTAGAGTCCCGGACTACACAGATACGCAGTATTTT. Protein sequence: CSARVPDYTDTQYF.

The chain is built from TRBV7-9 and TRBJ2-7, with D uncertain. The germline V gene encodes CDR1 SEHNR and CDR2 FQNEAQ (reference sequence). CDR3 length equals 11 residues. Trimming left V 2 bases short and J 7 bases short, with 6 bases between. The CDR3 protein is CASSLSTEQYF. The CDR3 DNA reads as TGTGCCAGCAGCTTATCAACTGAGCAGTACTTC.

V gene TRBV6-5 combines with J gene TRBJ2-3, with D perhaps TRBD1 (5 bases). The CDR3 contains 15 residues. Deletions cut 6 bases from V and 0 bases from J, with 13 bases between. CDR1 and CDR2 from the germline V gene are MNHEY and SVGAGI. The CDR3 reads CASSQTVGSTDTQYF. The CDR3 region has the DNA TGTGCCAGCAGCCAGACAGTGGGTAGCACAGATACGCAGTATTTT.

This rearrangement joins TRBV7-2 to TRBJ2-7; D remains unclear. Germline CDR1 reads SGHTA; CDR2 reads FQGNSA. This CDR3 comprises 13 residues. The V end was cut by 4 bases, the J end by 6 bases, with 13 bases between. CDR3 loop: CASSSQRYGEQYF. The CDR3 nucleotides are TGTGCCAGCAGCTCCCAAAGGTATGGCGAGCAGTACTTC.

This rearrangement joins TRBV24-1 to TRBJ2-1; 9 nucleotides match TRBD2. From germline, CDR1 is KGHDR and CDR2 SFDVKD. This CDR3 is 15 amino acids long. CDR3 DNA sequence: TGTGCTACTTCCCGGGGCGGGAGGGCCCCCAATGAGCAGTTCTTC. Its translation: CATSRGGRAPNEQFF.

The chain couples TRBV28 to TRBJ1-2; TRBD1 aligns across 8 bases. Germline V CDR1 and CDR2: MDHEN, SYDVKM. This CDR3 comprises 14 residues. After removal of 3 bases from V and 7 bases from J, the junction contained 7 bases not matched to a gene. CDR3 coding DNA: TGTGCCAGCAGTTTGGAGGCAGGGGGCAGTGGCTACACCTTC. This sequence encodes CASSLEAGGSGYTF.

The chain combines TRBV6-6 with TRBJ2-1; D is possibly TRBD1 or TRBD2 (5 bases each). The CDR3 loop spans 11 amino acids. V dropped 5 bases and J dropped 8 bases, with 7 bases sitting between them. The germline CDR1 and CDR2 sequences are MNHNY and SVGAGI (reference sequence). The CDR3 is CASSRGDEQFF. In DNA form, the CDR3 reads TGTGCCAGCAGTCGAGGGGATGAGCAGTTCTTC.

The chain joins TRBV12-3 or TRBV12-4 to TRBJ2-5, with D tentatively TRBD2 (6 bases). The CDR3 sequence is 13 residues long. V was clipped by 5 bases and J by 8 bases, with 15 bases between them. CDR3 region: CASSPGTGVTQYF. CDR3 DNA sequence: TGTGCCAGCAGTCCGGGGACTGGGGTAACCCAGTACTTC.

This clonotype was seen many times. The chain has TRBV6-5 and TRBJ1-1; 7 nucleotides line up with TRBD1. With 10 bases clipped from V and 0 bases from J, the junction kept 5 bases outside the gene matches. There are 13 residues in the CDR3. Per the germline V gene, CDR1 is MNHEY and CDR2 is SVGAGI. The CDR3 protein is CATKGQLNTEAFF. The CDR3 nucleotides are TGTGCCACCAAGGGACAGCTGAACACTGAAGCTTTCTTT.

In its sample, this clonotype was seen a few times. This chain uses TRBV2 with TRBJ2-3, with D hard to call. This CDR3 contains 15 residues. Germline CDR1 is SNHLY and CDR2 is FYNNEI. V lost 3 bases and J lost 0, with 10 bases in between. The CDR3 region is CASSDSSSSTDTQYF. The CDR3 nucleotides are TGTGCCAGCAGTGATAGCAGCTCTAGCACAGATACGCAGTATTTT.

The V and J genes are TRBV20-1 and TRBJ2-5; D gene uncertain. CDR3 length: 15 residues. V was pared by 3 bases and J by 2 bases, with 16 bases between. Germline-derived CDR1 and CDR2 are DFQATT and SNEGSKA (reference sequence). The CDR3 DNA is TGCAGTGCTAGGGTACAGACCACTGCTCAAGAGACCCAGTACTTC. Translation: CSARVQTTAQETQYF.

The chain has TRBV7-3 and TRBJ2-3, with D uncertain. V lost 2 bases and J 2 bases, leaving 5 bases between the germline ends. The CDR3 spans 13 residues. In germline, CDR1 is SGHTA, CDR2 FQGTGA. The CDR3 sequence: CASSLYVTDTQYF. The DNA for the CDR3 is TGTGCCAGCAGCTTATACGTCACAGATACGCAGTATTTT.

This clonotype was recorded a few times. The genes are TRBV9 and TRBJ1-6; no clear D. The CDR3 runs to 13 residues. In germline, CDR1 is SGDLS, CDR2 YYNGEE. Trimming pared 0 bases from V and 7 bases from J, leaving 5 bases between. The CDR3 sequence: CASSVVQNSPLHF. CDR3 in DNA: TGTGCCAGCAGCGTAGTTCAGAATTCACCCCTCCACTTT.

In the case of this clonotype: A read error may produce the germline difference seen at one junction end. The genes are TRBV28 and TRBJ2-3; possibly TRBD1 for D (6 bases). The germline gives CDR1 MDHEN, CDR2 SYDVKM. CDR3 size: 15 residues. The CDR3 spells CASSIETGSTHTQYF. The CDR3 region has the DNA TGTGCCAGCAGTATTGAGACAGGTAGCACACATACGCAGTATTTT.

V and J are TRBV6-2 or TRBV6-3 and TRBJ1-1; 7 nucleotides agree with TRBD1. The CDR3 has 16 residues. CDR1 and CDR2 from the germline V gene are MNHEY and SVGEGT. Trimming removed 0 bases from V and 1 base from J; junction bases left unmatched: 5. The CDR3 DNA sequence: TGTGCCAGCAGTTACTCGAAGGCAGGGGGGAACACTGAAGCTTTCTTT. This sequence encodes CASSYSKAGGNTEAFF.

The chain combines TRBV6-4 with TRBJ1-1; D remains ambiguous. The germline gives CDR1 MRHNA, CDR2 SNTAGT. Trimming took off 8 bases at V and 5 bases at J, with 12 bases between the two ends. CDR3 length: 12 residues. The CDR3 reads CASVGQYTEAFF. DNA of the CDR3: TGTGCCAGCGTTGGGCAGTATACTGAAGCTTTCTTT.

This clonotype has more than one count but fewer than ten. The chain has TRBV12-3 or TRBV12-4 and TRBJ2-2; TRBD2 is a possible D gene (6 bases). The V end lost 5 bases, the J end lost 7 bases, and 14 bases lay between the germline ends. The length of the CDR3 is 14 residues. The CDR3 DNA reads as TGTGCCAGCAGTCCACGGGGGTTGATCGGGGAGCTGTTTTTT. It encodes CASSPRGLIGELFF.

This clonotype was seen a few times. CDR3 region: CASSLSDFGNTIYF. CDR3 coding DNA: TGTGCCAGCTCACTCTCAGATTTTGGAAACACCATATATTTT. V is TRBV18 and J is TRBJ1-3; no reliable D call. Germline-derived CDR1 and CDR2 are KGHSH and LQKENI. The V and J ends lost 4 bases and 3 bases respectively, with 10 bases between them. The CDR3 runs to 14 residues.

This clonotype came up a few times. J is TRBJ2-7 and V is TRBV20-1, with a weak D call TRBD1 (6 bases). CDR3 length: 14 residues. Germline CDR1 DFQATT, CDR2 SNEGSKA (reference sequence). The germline V and J ends were trimmed by 2 bases and 4 bases, with 15 bases remaining between them. Here the CDR3 reads CSARRSGTNYEQYF. The CDR3 coding sequence is TGCAGTGCTAGACGATCCGGGACAAATTACGAGCAGTACTTC.

V and J are TRBV10-3 and TRBJ2-3; TRBD2 might be the D (6 bases). Trimming took 6 bases from V and 2 from J, leaving 9 bases between them. Germline CDR1 and CDR2: ENHRY and SYGVKD. The CDR3 is 13 amino acids. The CDR3 sequence is CAIRGEVTDTQYF. The CDR3 DNA reads TGTGCCATCAGGGGGGAGGTCACAGATACGCAGTATTTT.

The V call is TRBV6-5, the J call TRBJ2-1; 14 bases match TRBD2. J gave up 7 bases and V 5 bases, and 4 bases lay outside the gene matches. The CDR3 extends over 15 amino acids. In germline, CDR1 is MNHEY, CDR2 SVGAGI. CDR3 loop: CASSGGTSGSNEQFF. In DNA, the CDR3 is TGTGCCAGCAGTGGGGGGACTAGCGGGAGTAATGAGCAGTTCTTC.